This TCR beta chain appears in the sequencing data of a study of T cell responses to AZD1222 COVID-19 vaccine. Overall study context: Second doses were pooled across both intervals (about 4 or about 12 weeks). General study points: Unmutated variant regions are reportedly the target of nearly half of TCRs that are spike-specific. An increase in Spike-specific TCR breadth and depth was observed after two AZD1222 doses. The study identified only five or six AZD1222 recipients as seropositive at baseline.

Regarding this clone: Its specificity is unknown.

Repertoires were generated with immunoSEQ multiplex PCR, while TCRdb's copy carries only in-frame clones and drops some. This sample has about 130,000 clones, with about 94% found just once. From germline, CDR1 is KGHSH and CDR2 LQKENI. CDR3 length: 16 amino acids. V was cut by 2 bases and J by 0 bases, with 14 bases left in between. This sequence joins TRBV18 and TRBJ2-7; D is perhaps TRBD1 (7 bases). The source of this sequence is an adult in good health. This specimen was peripheral blood, taken on day 0 of AZD1222 vaccination. The DNA of the CDR3 is TGTGCCAGCTCACCAGAAGGGGGCGGGGCCTCCTACGAGCAGTACTTC. Amino acid sequence: CASSPEGGGASYEQYF.